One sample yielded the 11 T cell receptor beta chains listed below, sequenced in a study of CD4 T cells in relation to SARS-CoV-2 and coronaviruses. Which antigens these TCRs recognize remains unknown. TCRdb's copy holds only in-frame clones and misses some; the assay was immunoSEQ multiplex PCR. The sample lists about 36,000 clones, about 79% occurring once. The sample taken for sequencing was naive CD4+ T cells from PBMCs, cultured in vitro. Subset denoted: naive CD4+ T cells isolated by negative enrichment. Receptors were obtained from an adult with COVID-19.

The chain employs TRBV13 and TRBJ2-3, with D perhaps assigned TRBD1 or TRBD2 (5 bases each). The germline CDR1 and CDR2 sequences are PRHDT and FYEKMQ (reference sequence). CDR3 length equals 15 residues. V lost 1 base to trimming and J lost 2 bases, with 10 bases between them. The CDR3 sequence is CASSLVGTYTDTQYF. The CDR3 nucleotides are TGTGCCAGCAGCTTAGTAGGGACCTACACAGATACGCAGTATTTT.

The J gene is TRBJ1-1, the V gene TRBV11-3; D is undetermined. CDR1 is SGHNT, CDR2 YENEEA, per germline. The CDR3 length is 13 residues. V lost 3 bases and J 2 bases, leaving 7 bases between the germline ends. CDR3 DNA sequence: TGTGCCAGCAGCTTCCCAATTAACACTGAAGCTTTCTTT. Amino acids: CASSFPINTEAFF.

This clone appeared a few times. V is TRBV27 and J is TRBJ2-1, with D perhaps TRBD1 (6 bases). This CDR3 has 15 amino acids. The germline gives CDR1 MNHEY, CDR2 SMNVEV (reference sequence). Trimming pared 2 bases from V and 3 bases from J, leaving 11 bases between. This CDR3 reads CASSLRSGVYNEQFF. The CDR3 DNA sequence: TGTGCCAGCAGTTTAAGGTCAGGGGTCTACAATGAGCAGTTCTTC.

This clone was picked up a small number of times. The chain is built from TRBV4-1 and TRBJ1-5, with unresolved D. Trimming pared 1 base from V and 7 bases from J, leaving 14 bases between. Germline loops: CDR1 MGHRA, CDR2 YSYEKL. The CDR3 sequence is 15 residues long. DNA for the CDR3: TGCGCCAGCAGCCAAGTAGCAGGCGCGGGCCAGCCCCAGCATTTT. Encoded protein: CASSQVAGAGQPQHF.

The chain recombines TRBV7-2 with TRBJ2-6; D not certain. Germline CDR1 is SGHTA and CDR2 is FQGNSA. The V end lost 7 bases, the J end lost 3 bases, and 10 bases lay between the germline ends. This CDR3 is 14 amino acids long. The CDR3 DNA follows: TGTGCCAGCAACAATAGGGTTGGGGCCAACGTCCTGACTTTC. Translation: CASNNRVGANVLTF.

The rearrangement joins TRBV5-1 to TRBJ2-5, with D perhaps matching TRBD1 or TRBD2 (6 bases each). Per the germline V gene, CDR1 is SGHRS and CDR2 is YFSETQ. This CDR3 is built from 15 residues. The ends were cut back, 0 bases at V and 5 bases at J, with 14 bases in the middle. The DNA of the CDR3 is TGCGCCAGCAGCTTGGTTGGTGGGGGGCTCGAGACCCAGTACTTC. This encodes CASSLVGGGLETQYF.

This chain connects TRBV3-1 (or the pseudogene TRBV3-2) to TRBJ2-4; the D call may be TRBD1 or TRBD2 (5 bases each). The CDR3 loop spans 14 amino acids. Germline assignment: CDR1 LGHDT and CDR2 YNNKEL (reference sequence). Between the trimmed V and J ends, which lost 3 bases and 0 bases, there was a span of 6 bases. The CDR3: CASSQGVAKNIQYF. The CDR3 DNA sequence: TGTGCCAGCAGCCAGGGGGTAGCCAAAAACATTCAGTACTTC.

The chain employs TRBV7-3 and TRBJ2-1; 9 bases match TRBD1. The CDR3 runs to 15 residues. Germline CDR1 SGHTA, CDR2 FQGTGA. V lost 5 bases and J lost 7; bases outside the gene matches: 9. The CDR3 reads CASSIQGASVNEQFF. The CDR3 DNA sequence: TGTGCCAGCAGCATACAGGGGGCCTCGGTTAATGAGCAGTTCTTC.

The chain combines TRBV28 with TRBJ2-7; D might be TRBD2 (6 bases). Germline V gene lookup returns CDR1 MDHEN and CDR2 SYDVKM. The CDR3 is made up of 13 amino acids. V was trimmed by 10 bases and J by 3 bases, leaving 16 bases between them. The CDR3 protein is CATGTGVIYEQYF. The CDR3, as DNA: TGTGCCACCGGGACTGGGGTTATCTACGAGCAGTACTTC.

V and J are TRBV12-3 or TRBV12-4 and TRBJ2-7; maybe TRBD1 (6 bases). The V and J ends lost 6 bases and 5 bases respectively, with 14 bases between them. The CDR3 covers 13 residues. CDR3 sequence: CASRDRNRNEQYF. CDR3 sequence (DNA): TGTGCCAGCAGAGACAGGAATCGGAACGAGCAGTACTTC.

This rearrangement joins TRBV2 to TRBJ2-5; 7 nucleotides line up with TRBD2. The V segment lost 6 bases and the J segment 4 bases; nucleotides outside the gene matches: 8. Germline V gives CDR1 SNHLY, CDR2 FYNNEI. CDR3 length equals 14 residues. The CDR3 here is CASRDLSGGETQYF. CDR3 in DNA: TGTGCCAGCAGGGACCTCTCGGGGGGAGAGACCCAGTACTTC.